This T cell receptor beta chain was sequenced for a study of siplizumab effects on memory and regulatory T cells. For this clone: Its antigen is not known.

Per the germline V gene, CDR1 is MNHEY and CDR2 is SMNVEV (reference sequence). V lost 5 bases, J lost 3 bases, and 15 bases stayed unmatched. This CDR3 is built from 17 residues. Study observations and caveats: Confirmation was lacking for the suppressive function of proliferating Tregs derived from siplizumab cultures. There appeared to be greater diversity in naive T cells than in memory cells, and naive T cells seemed major contributors to the alloresponse. Unstimulated subsets captured only a minor fraction of alloreactive clones.

Some 98,000 TCR templates underwent assay in every sample. The repertoire was sequenced with immunoSEQ multiplex PCR; TCRdb's copy has only in-frame clones and lacks some. The sample lists some 100,000 clones, 92% seen once, with roughly 0.78% in the top ten. The sequenced sample was Tregs sorted from blood. The chain employs TRBV27 and TRBJ2-7; 8 bases are shared with TRBD2. The TCR comes from a human donor in good health. The CDR3 DNA follows: TGTGCCAGCAGTCTCTCGATTGGGGCGGGAGGTGGCTACGAGCAGTACTTC. The encoded protein is CASSLSIGAGGGYEQYF.